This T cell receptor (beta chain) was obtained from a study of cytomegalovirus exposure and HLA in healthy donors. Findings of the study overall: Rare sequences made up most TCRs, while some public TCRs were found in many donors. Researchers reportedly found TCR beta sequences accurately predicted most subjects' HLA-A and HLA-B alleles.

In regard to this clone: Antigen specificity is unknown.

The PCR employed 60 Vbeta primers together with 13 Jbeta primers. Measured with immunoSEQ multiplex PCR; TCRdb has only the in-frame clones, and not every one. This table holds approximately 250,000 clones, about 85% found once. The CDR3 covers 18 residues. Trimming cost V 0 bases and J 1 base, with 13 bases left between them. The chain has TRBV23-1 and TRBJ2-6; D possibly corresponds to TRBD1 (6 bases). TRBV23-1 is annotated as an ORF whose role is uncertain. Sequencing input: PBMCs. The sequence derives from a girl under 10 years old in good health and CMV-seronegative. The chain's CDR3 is CASSQSLGAESGANVLTF. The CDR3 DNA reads TGCGCCAGCAGTCAATCCCTGGGGGCGGAATCTGGGGCCAACGTCCTGACTTTC.